Sequencing of this TCR beta chain was carried out in a study of blood T cell repertoires in COVID-19. CDR3 length: 15 residues. The germline V and J ends were trimmed by 9 bases and 2 bases, with 14 bases remaining between them. Germline assignment: CDR1 LNHDA and CDR2 SQIVND (reference sequence). This table comes from immunoSEQ multiplex PCR, and its TCRdb copy is limited to in-frame clones, with some not included. The sample holds 200,000 to 250,000 clones, over 80% seen once. Enrolment of Seattle patients took place during active infection, and they were followed longitudinally. The chain links TRBV19 to TRBJ2-6; D might be TRBD1 (6 bases). Source material: peripheral blood. The receptor was derived from a man younger than 45 with COVID-19, enrolled during active disease. The chain's CDR3 is CASTGSAAGANVLTF. The CDR3 DNA follows: TGTGCCAGCACAGGGAGCGCGGCTGGGGCCAACGTCCTGACTTTC.